One and the same sample provided the 2 T cell receptor beta chains below, sequenced in a study of immune evolution from preneoplasia to lung adenocarcinoma. The protocol was immunoSEQ multiplex PCR, while the TCRdb copy is restricted to in-frame clones and leaves out a portion. The data hold some 7,800 clones, with roughly 79% observed a single time. The sequenced material came from FFPE adjacent normal lung tissue. These receptors originate from a person aged 60-80 years with lung adenocarcinoma.

The chain joins TRBV5-1 to TRBJ2-1, with D possibly TRBD1 on 5 matching bases. This CDR3 is built from 11 residues. The V gene's germline CDR1 is SGHRS and CDR2 YFSETQ. V lost 4 bases, J lost 10 bases, and 9 bases lay in between. The CDR3 bases are TGCGCCAGCAGCCAAACAGGAGAGCAGTTCTTC. Residues: CASSQTGEQFF.

In DNA, the CDR3 is TGTGCCAGCAGTCTAAGGGGTTTCAATCAAGAGACCCAGTACTTC. Its translation: CASSLRGFNQETQYF. The chain combines TRBV27 with TRBJ2-5, with a possible D match to TRBD1 (5 bases). V dropped 5 bases and J dropped 2 bases, with 15 bases sitting between them. From germline, CDR1 is MNHEY and CDR2 SMNVEV (reference sequence). CDR3 length: 15 residues.